The 3 T cell receptor beta chains below were found in one sample sequenced in a study of blood T cell repertoires in COVID-19. TCRdb's copy holds only in-frame clones and misses some; the assay was immunoSEQ multiplex PCR. The sample contains more than 400,000 clones, 80% to 95% of which appear only once. What was sequenced was PBMCs or T cells enriched from blood (not recorded which). The receptor set was obtained from a man aged 18-30 years who had recovered from COVID-19.

The chain couples TRBV18 to TRBJ1-1; D remains unclear. Germline lookup yields CDR1 KGHSH and CDR2 LQKENI. The V end was cut by 3 bases, the J end by 0 bases, with 11 bases between. This CDR3 spans 15 amino acids. CDR3 coding DNA: TGTGCCAGCTCACCGACGCAGACACTGAACACTGAAGCTTTCTTT. As protein: CASSPTQTLNTEAFF.

The chain joins TRBV11-3 to TRBJ1-5, with 9 bases lining up with TRBD1. Losses at the gene ends were 4 bases for V and 3 bases for J; bases not matched to a gene: 4. Per the germline V gene, CDR1 is SGHNT and CDR2 is YENEEA. CDR3 length equals 15 residues. DNA of the CDR3: TGTGCCAGCAGCTGCTGGACAGGGGACAATCAGCCCCAGCATTTT. This sequence encodes CASSCWTGDNQPQHF.

This chain uses TRBV6-5 with TRBJ1-2; the D is unclear. The CDR3 has 14 amino acids. Per germline, CDR1 MNHEY and CDR2 SVGAGI. V shed 0 bases and J shed 5 bases, with 10 bases lying between them. CDR3 sequence reads: CASSYSAALYGYTF. CDR3 in DNA: TGTGCCAGCAGTTACTCGGCAGCACTATATGGCTACACCTTC.